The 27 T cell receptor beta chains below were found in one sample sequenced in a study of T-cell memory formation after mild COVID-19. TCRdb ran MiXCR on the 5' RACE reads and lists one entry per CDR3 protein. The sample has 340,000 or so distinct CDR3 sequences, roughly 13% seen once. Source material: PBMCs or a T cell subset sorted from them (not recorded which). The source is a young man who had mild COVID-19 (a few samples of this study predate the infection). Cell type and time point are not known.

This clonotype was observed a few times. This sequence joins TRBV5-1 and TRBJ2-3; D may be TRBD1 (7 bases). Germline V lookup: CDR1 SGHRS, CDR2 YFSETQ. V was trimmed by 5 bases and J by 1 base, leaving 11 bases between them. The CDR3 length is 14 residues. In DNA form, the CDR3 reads TGCGCCAGCAGGGAGGGGGCACGCACAGATACGCAGTATTTT. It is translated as CASREGARTDTQYF. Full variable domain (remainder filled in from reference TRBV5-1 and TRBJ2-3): KAGVTQTPRYLIKTRGQQVTLSCSPISGHRSVSWYQQTPGQGLQFLFEYFSETQRNKGNFPGRFSGRQFSNSRSEMNVSTLELGDSALYLCASREGARTDTQYFGPGTRLTVL.

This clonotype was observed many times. The DNA of the CDR3 is TGTGCCAGCAGTCGATCCGTTTACAATGAGCAGTTCTTC. It is translated as CASSRSVYNEQFF. The chain joins TRBV12-3 or TRBV12-4 to TRBJ2-1; unclear D gene. CDR3 length equals 13 residues. Trimming shortened V by 5 bases and J by 4 bases, and 9 bases separated the two germline ends.

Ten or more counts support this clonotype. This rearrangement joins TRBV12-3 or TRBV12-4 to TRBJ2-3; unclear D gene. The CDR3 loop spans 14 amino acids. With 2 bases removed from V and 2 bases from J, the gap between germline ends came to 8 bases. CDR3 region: CASSLNGNTDTQYF. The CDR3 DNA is TGTGCCAGCAGTTTAAATGGAAACACAGATACGCAGTATTTT.

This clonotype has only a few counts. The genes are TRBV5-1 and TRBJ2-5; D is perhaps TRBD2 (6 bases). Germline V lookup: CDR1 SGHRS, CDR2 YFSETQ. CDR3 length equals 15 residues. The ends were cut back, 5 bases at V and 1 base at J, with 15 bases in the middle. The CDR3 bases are TGCGCCAGCAGAGAGGGGACTGCTACCCAAGAGACCCAGTACTTC. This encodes CASREGTATQETQYF.

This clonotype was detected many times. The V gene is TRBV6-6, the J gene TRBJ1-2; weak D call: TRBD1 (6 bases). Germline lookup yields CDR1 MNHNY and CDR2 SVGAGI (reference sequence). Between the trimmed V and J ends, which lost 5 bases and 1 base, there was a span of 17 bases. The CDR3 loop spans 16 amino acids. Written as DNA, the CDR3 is TGTGCCAGCAGTGACGGAGGGGAAGGGGGTAACTATGGCTACACCTTC. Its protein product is CASSDGGEGGNYGYTF.

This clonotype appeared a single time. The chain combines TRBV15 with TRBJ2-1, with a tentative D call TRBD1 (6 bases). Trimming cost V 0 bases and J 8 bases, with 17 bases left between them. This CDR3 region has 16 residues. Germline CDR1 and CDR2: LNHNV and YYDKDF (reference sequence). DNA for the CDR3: TGTGCCACCAGCAGAGATTTTGGGCGGACAGTAGATGAGCAGTTCTTC. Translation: CATSRDFGRTVDEQFF.

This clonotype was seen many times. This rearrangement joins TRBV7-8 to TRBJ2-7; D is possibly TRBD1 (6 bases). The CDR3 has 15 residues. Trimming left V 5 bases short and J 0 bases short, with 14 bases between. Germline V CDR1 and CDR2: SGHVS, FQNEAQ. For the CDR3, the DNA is TGTGCCAGCAGCCAGCACCAGGGGCCCTCCTACGAGCAGTACTTC. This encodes CASSQHQGPSYEQYF.

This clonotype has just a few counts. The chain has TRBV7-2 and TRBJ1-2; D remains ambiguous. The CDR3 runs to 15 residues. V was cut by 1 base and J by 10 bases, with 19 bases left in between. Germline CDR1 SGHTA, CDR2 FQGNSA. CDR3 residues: CASSLERTDVSSYTF. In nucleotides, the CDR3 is TGTGCCAGCAGCTTAGAGCGCACGGACGTCTCGTCCTACACCTTC.

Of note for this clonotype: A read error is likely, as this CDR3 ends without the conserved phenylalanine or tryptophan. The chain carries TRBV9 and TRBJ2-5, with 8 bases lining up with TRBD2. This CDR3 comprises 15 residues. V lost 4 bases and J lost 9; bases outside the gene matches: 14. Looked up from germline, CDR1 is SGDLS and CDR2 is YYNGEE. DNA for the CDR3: TGTGCCAGCAGCAAGTCCAGCGGGGGCGAATTTGCCCAGTACCTC. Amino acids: CASSKSSGGEFAQYL.

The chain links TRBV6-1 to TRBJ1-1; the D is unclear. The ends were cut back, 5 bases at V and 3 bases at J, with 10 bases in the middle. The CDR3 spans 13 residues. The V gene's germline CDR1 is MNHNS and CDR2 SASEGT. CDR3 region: CASSRGKDTEAFF. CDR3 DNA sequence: TGTGCCAGCAGTCGGGGAAAGGACACTGAAGCTTTCTTT.

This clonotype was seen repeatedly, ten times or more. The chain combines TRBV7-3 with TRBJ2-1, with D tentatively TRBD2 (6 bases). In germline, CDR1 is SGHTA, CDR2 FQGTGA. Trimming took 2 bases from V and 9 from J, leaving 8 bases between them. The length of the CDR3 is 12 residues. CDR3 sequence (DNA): TGTGCCAGCAGCTTAGGGGGGTTTGAGCAGTTCTTC. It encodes CASSLGGFEQFF.

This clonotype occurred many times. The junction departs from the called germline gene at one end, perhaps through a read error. The CDR3 loop is CASSPQGSTEAFF. In nucleotides, the CDR3 is TGCGCCAGCAGCCCCCAGGGGAGCACTGAAGCTTTCTTT. The chain links TRBV2 to TRBJ1-1, with a weak D call TRBD1 (6 bases). The CDR3 loop spans 13 amino acids. CDR1 and CDR2 from the germline V gene are SNHLY and FYNNEI.

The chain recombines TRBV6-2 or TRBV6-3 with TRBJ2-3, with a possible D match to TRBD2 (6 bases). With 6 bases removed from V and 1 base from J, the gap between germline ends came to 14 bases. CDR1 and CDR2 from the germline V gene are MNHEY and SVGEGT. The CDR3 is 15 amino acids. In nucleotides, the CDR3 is TGTGCCAGCAGACTGGACTACACGGGCACAGATACGCAGTATTTT. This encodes CASRLDYTGTDTQYF.

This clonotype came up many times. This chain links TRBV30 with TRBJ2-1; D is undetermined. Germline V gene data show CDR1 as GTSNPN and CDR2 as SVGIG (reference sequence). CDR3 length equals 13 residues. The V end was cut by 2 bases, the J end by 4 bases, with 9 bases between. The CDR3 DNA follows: TGTGCCTGGAGTATTTCGGGTTACAATGAGCAGTTCTTC. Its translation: CAWSISGYNEQFF.

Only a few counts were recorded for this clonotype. The CDR3 sequence is CASSPLVGTGVNTEAFF. The CDR3 region has the DNA TGTGCCAGCAGCCCCCTCGTAGGGACAGGGGTGAACACTGAAGCTTTCTTT. The chain recombines TRBV7-9 with TRBJ1-1; TRBD1 matches 10 bases. Trimming removed 5 bases from V and 0 bases from J; junction bases left unmatched: 9. Germline V CDR1 and CDR2: SEHNR, FQNEAQ (reference sequence). The CDR3 consists of 17 residues.

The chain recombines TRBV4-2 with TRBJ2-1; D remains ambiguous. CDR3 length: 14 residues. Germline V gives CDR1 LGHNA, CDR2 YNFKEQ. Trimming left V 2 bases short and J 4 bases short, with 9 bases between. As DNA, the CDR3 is TGTGCCAGCAGCCAAACCCTCCGATACAATGAGCAGTTCTTC. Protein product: CASSQTLRYNEQFF.

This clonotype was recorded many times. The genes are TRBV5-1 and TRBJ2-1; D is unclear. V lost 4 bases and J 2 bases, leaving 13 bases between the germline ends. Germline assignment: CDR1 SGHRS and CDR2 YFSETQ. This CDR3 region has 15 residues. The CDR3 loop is CASSPTSRAYNEQFF. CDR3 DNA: TGCGCCAGCAGCCCCACGTCCCGGGCCTACAATGAGCAGTTCTTC.

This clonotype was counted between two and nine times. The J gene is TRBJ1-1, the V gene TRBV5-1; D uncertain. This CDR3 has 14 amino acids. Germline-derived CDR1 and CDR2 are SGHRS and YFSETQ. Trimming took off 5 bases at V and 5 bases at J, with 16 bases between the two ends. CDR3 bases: TGCGCCAGCAGACAAGAATGGGGTGCGACTGAAGCTTTCTTT. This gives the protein CASRQEWGATEAFF.

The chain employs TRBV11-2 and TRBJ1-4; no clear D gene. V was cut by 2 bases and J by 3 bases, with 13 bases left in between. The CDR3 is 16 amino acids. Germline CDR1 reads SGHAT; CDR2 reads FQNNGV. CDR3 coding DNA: TGTGCCAGCAGCTTATTAGGGATCGGAGCTAATGAAAAACTGTTTTTT. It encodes CASSLLGIGANEKLFF.

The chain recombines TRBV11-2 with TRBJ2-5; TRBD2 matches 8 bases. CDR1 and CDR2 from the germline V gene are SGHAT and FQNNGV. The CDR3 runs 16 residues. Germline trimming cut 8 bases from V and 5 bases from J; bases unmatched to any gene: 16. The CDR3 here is CASEFSRGGVIETQYF. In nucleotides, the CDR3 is TGTGCCAGCGAGTTTTCCCGGGGGGGCGTCATCGAGACCCAGTACTTC.

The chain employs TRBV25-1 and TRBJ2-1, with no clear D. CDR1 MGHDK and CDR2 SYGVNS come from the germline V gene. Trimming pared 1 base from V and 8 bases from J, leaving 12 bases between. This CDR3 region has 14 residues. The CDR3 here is CASSEFRVRDEQFF. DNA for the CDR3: TGTGCCAGCAGTGAATTTAGGGTTAGGGATGAGCAGTTCTTC.

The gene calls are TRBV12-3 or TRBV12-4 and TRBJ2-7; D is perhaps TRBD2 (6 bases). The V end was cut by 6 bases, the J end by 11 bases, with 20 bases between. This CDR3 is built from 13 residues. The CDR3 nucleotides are TGTGCCAGCAGCCCTAGCGACTTTACCAGAAAGTACTTC. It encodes CASSPSDFTRKYF.

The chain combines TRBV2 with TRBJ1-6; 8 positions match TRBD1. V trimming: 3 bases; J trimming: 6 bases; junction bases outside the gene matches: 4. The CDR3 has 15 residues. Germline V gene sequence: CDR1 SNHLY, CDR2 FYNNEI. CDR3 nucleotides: TGTGCCAGCAGTGAGAGACAGGGGCTTAATTCACCCCTCCACTTT. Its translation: CASSERQGLNSPLHF.

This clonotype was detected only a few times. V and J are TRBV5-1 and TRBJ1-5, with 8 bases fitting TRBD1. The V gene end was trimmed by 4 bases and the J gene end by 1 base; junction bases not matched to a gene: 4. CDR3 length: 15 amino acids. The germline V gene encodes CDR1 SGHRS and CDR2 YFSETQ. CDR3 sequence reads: CASSPDRGSNQPQHF. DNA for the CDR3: TGCGCCAGCAGCCCAGACAGGGGAAGCAATCAGCCCCAGCATTTT.

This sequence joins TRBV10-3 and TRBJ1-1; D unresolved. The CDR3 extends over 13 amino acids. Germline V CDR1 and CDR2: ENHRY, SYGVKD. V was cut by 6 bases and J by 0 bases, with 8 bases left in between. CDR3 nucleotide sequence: TGTGCCATCAGGTTAAGTATGAACACTGAAGCTTTCTTT. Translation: CAIRLSMNTEAFF.

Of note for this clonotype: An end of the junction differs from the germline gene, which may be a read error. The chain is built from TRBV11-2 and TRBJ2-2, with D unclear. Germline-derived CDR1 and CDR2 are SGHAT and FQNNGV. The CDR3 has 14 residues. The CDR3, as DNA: TGTGCCAGCAGCTTATTAGGGAACCCCGGGGAGCTGTTTTTT. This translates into CASSLLGNPGELFF.

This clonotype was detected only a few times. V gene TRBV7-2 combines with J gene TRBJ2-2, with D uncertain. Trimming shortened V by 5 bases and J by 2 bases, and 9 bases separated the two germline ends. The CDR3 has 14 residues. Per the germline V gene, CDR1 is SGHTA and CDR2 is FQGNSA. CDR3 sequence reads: CASSRTLNTGELFF. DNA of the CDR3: TGTGCCAGCAGCCGCACCTTAAACACCGGGGAGCTGTTTTTT.